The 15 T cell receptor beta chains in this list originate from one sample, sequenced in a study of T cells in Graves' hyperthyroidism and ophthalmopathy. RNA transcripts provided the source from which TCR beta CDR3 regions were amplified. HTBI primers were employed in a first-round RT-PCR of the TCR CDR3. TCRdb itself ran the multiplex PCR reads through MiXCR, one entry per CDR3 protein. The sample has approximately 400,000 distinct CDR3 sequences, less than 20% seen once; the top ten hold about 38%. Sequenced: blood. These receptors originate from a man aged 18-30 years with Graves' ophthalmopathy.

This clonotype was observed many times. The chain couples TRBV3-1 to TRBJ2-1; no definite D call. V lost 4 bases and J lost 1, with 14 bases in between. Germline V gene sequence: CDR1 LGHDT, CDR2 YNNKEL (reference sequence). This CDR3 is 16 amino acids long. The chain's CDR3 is CASSPGHFGSYNEQFF. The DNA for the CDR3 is TGTGCCAGCAGCCCCGGGCACTTCGGATCCTACAATGAGCAGTTCTTC.

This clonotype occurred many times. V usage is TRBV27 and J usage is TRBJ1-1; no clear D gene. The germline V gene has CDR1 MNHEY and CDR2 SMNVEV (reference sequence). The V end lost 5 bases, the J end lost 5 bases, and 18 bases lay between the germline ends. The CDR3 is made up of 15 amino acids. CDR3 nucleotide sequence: TGTGCCAGCAGTCTATACACGGGCCTCGATACTGAAGCTTTCTTT. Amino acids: CASSLYTGLDTEAFF.

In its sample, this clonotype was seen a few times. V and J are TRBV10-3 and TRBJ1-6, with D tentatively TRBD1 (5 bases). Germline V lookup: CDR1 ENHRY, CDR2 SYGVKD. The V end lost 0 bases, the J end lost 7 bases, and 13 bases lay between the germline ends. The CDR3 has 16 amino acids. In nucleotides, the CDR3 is TGTGCCATCAGTGAGTCGGGGGACGGTTACAATTCACCCCTCCACTTT. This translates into CAISESGDGYNSPLHF.

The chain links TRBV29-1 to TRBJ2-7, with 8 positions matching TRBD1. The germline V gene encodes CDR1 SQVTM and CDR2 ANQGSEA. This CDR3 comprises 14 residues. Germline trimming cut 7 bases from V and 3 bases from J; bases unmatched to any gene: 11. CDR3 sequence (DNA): TGCAGCGCCCTTCCCGCGGGACAGGACTACGAGCAGTACTTC. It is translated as CSALPAGQDYEQYF.

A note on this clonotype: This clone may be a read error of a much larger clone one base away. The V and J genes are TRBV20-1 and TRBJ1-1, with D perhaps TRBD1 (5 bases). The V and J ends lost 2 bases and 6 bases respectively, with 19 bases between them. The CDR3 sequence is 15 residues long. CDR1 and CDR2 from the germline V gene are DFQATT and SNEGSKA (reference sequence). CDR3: CSARWGEGARAEAFF. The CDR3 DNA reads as TGCAGTGCTAGATGGGGGGAGGGAGCGAGGGCTGAAGCTTTCTTT.

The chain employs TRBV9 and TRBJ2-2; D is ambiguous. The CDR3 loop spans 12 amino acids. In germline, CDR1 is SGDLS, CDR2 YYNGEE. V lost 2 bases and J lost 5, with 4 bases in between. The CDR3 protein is CASSVSTGELFF. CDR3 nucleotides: TGTGCCAGCAGCGTCTCAACCGGGGAGCTGTTTTTT.

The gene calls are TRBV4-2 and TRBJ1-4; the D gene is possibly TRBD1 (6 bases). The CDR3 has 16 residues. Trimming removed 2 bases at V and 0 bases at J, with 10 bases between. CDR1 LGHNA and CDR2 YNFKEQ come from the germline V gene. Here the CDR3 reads CASSQTRGATNEKLFF. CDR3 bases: TGTGCCAGCAGCCAAACGAGGGGGGCAACTAATGAAAAACTGTTTTTT.

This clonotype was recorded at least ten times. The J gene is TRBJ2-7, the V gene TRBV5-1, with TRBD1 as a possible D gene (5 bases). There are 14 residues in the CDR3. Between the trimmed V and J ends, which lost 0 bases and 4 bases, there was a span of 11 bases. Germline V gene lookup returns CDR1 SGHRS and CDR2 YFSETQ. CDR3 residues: CASSLARVEYEQYF. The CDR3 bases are TGCGCCAGCAGCTTGGCCAGGGTCGAATACGAGCAGTACTTC.

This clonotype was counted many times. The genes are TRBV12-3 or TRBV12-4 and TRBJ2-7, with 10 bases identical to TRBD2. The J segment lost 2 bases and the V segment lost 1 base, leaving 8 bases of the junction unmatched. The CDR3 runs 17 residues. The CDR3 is CASSLGFRLAGTYEQYF. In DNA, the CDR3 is TGTGCCAGCAGTTTAGGTTTCCGACTAGCGGGTACCTACGAGCAGTACTTC.

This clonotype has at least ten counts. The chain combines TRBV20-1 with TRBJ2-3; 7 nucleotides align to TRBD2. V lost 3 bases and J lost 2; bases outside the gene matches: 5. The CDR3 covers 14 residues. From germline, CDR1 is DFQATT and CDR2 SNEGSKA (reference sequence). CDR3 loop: CSARAGVNTDTQYF. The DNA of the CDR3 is TGCAGTGCTAGGGCGGGGGTAAACACAGATACGCAGTATTTT.

CDR3 loop: CASSLRTGGPLDNEQFF. CDR3 DNA: TGTGCCAGCAGCTTAAGGACAGGGGGGCCTCTCGACAATGAGCAGTTCTTC. J is TRBJ2-1 and V is TRBV11-2; 10 bases align to TRBD1. The J segment lost 5 bases and the V segment lost 2 bases, leaving 9 bases of the junction unmatched. Germline V gene lookup returns CDR1 SGHAT and CDR2 FQNNGV. CDR3 length equals 17 residues.

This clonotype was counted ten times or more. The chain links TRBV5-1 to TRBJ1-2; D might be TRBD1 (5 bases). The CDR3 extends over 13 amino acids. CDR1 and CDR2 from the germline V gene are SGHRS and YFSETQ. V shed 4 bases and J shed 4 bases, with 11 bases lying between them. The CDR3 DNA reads TGCGCCAGCAGCCCGGGACCGCTCTATGGCTACACCTTC. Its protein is CASSPGPLYGYTF.

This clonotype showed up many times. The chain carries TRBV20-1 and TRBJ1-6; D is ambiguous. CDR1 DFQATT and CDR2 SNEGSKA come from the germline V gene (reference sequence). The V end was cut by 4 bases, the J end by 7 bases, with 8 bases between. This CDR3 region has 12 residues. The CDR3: CSATIPNSPLHF. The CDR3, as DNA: TGCAGTGCTACCATCCCCAATTCACCCCTCCACTTT.

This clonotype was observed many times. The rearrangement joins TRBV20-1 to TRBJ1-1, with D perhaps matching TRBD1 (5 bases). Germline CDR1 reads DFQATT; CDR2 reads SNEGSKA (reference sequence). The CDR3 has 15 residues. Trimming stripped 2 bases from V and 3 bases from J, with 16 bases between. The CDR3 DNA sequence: TGCAGTGCTAGACCCCCGTGGGGGACTTACACTGAAGCTTTCTTT. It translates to CSARPPWGTYTEAFF.

CDR3 region: CASSTGEVNGYTF. DNA for the CDR3: TGTGCCAGCAGTACAGGGGAGGTAAATGGCTACACCTTC. The rearrangement links TRBV6-1 to TRBJ1-2, with 7 bases fitting TRBD1. Trimming took 5 bases from V and 6 from J; bases not matched to a gene: 6. The CDR3 extends over 13 amino acids. Germline V gives CDR1 MNHNS, CDR2 SASEGT.